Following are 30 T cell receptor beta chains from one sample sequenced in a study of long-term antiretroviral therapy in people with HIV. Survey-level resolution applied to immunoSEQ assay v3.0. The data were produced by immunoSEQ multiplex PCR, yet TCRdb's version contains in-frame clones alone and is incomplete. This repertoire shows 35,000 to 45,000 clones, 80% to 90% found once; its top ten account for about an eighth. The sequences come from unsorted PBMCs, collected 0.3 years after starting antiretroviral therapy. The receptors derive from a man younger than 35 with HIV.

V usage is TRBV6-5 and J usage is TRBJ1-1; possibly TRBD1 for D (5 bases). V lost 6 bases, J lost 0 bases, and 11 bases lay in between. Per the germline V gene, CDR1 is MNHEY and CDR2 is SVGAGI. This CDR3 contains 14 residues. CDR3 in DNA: TGTGCCAGCAGGTTAGGGGAAATGAACACTGAAGCTTTCTTT. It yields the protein CASRLGEMNTEAFF.

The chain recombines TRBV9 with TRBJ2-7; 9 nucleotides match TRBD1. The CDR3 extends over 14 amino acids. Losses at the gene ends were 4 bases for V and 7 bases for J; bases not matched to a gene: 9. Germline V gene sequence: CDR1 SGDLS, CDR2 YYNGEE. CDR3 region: CASSPGQGAWEQYF. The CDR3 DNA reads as TGTGCCAGCAGCCCGGGACAGGGAGCTTGGGAGCAGTACTTC.

The CDR3 nucleotides are TGTGCCAGCAGCTTGGTCAGGGGCCCCGGAGGGCAGTACTTC. Amino acid sequence: CASSLVRGPGGQYF. The genes are TRBV7-9 and TRBJ2-7; D might be TRBD1 (6 bases). V dropped 3 bases and J dropped 9 bases, with 18 bases sitting between them. Germline V CDR1 and CDR2: SEHNR, FQNEAQ (reference sequence). The length of the CDR3 is 14 residues.

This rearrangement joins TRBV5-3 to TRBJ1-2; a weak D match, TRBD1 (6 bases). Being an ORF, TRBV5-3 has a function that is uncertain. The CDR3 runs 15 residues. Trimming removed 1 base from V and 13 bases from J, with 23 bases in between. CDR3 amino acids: CARSLYYNRADLGTF. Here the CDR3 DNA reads TGTGCCAGAAGCTTGTATTATAACAGGGCCGACCTCGGCACCTTC.

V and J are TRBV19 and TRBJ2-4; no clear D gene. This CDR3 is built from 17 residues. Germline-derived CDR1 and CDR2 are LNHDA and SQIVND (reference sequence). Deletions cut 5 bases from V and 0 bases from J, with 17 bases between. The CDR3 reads CASSLYRPSLAKNIQYF. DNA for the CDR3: TGTGCCAGTAGTCTTTATCGGCCCTCGCTAGCCAAAAACATTCAGTACTTC.

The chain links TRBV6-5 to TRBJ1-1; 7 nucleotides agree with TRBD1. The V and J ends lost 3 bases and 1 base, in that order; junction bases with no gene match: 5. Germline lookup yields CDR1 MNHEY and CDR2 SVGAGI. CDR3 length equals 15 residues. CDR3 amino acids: CASSYEGAPNTEAFF. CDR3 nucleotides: TGTGCCAGCAGTTATGAGGGGGCGCCGAACACTGAAGCTTTCTTT.

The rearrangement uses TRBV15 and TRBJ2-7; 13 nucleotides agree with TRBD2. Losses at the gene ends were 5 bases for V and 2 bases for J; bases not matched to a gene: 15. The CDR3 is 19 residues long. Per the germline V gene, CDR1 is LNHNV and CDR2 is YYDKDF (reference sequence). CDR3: CATSPVGGLAGYLPYEQYF. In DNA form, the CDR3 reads TGTGCCACCAGCCCTGTGGGGGGACTAGCGGGGTATTTACCCTACGAGCAGTACTTC.

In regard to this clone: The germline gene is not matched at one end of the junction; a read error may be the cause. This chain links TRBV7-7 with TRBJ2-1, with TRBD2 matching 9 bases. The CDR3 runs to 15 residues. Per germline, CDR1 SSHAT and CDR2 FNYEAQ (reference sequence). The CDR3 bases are TGTGCTAGCAGCTTACGGGGCGGGGGGGCAAATGAGCAGTTCTTC. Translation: CASSLRGGGANEQFF.

CDR3 sequence reads: CASSDGAGPEQYF. CDR3 bases: TGTGCCAGCAGCGATGGGGCAGGGCCCGAGCAGTACTTC. This chain connects TRBV13 to TRBJ2-7; possible D gene TRBD1, 5 bases. The CDR3 is 13 amino acids. Trimming pared 5 bases from V and 6 bases from J, leaving 14 bases between. Germline V CDR1 and CDR2: PRHDT, FYEKMQ (reference sequence).

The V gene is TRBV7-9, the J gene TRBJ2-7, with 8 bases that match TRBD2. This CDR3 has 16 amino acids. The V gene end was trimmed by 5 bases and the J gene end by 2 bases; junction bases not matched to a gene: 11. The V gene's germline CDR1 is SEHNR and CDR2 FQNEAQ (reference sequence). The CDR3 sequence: CASSKTGSGLAYEQYF. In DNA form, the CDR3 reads TGTGCCAGCAGCAAAACAGGGTCGGGACTAGCCTACGAGCAGTACTTC.

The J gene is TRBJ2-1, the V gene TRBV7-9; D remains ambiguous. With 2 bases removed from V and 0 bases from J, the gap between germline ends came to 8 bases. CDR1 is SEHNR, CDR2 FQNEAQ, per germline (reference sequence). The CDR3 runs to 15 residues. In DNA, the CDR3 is TGTGCCAGCAGCTTATGGTGGGGCTCCTACAATGAGCAGTTCTTC. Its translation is CASSLWWGSYNEQFF.

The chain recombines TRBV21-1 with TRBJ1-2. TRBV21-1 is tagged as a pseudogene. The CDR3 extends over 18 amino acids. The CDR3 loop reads CASSKSRLPREREFGYTF. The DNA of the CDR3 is TGTGCCAGCAGCAAGTCCCGACTTCCCAGGGAGAGGGAGTTTGGCTACACCTTC.

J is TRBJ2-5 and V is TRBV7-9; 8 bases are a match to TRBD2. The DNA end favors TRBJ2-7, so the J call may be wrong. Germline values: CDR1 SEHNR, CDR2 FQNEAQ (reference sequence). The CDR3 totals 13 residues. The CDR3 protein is CASRAGGSYEQYF. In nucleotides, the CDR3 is TGTGCCAGCCGGGCGGGGGGCTCCTACGAGCAGTACTTC.

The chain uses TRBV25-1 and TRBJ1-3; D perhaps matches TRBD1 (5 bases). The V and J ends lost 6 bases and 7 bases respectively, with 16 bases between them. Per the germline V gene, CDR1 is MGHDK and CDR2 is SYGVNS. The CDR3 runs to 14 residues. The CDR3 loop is CASSPEGARNTIYF. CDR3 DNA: TGTGCCAGCAGCCCGGAAGGGGCTAGGAACACCATATATTTT.

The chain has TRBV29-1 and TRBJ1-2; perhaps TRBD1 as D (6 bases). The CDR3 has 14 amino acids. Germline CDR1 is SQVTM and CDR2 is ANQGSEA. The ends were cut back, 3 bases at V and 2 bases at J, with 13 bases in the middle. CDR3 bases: TGCAGCGTTGAGTCTCAGGGGCTGAACTATGGCTACACCTTC. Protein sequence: CSVESQGLNYGYTF.

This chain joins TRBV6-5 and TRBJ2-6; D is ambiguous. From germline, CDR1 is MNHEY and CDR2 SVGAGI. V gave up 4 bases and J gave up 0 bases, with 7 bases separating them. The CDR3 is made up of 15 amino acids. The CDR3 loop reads CASSSLGSGANVLTF. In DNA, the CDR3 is TGTGCCAGCAGTTCCCTTGGCTCTGGGGCCAACGTCCTGACTTTC.

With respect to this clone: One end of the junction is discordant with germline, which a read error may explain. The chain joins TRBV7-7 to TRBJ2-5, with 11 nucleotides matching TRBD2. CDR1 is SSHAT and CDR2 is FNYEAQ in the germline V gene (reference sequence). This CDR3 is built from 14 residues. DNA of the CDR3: TGTGCTAGCAGCCAAGGACTAGCGGGAGAGACCCAGTACTTC. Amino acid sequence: CASSQGLAGETQYF.

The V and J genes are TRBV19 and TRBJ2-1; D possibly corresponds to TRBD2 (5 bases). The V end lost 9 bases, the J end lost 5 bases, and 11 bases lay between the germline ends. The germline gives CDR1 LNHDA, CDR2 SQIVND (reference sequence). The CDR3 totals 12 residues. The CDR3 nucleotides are TGTGCCAGGAAGAGGGAACACAATGAGCAGTTCTTC. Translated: CARKREHNEQFF.

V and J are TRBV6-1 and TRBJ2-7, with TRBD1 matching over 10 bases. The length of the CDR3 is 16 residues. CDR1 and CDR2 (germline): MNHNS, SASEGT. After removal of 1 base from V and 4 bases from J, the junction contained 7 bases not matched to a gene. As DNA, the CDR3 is TGTGCCAGCAGTGAAGAGAGGTGGACAGGGGGATACGAGCAGTACTTC. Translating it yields CASSEERWTGGYEQYF.

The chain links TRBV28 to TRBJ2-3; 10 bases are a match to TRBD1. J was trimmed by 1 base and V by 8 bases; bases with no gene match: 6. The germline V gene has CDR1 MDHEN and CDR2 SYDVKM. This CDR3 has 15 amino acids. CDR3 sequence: CASGTGAEGTDTQYF. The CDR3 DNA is TGTGCCAGCGGGACAGGGGCCGAGGGCACAGATACGCAGTATTTT.

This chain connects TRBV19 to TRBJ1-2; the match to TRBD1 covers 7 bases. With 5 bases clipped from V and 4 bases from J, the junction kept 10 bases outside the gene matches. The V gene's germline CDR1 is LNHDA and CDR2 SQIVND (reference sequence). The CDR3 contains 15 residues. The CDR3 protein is CASSFQAGTAYGYTF. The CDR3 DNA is TGTGCCAGTAGTTTTCAAGCCGGGACAGCCTATGGCTACACCTTC.

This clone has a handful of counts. CDR3 DNA sequence: TGTGCCATCACCGACAGGGACAATTCACCCCTCCACTTT. Amino acid sequence: CAITDRDNSPLHF. The chain couples TRBV10-3 to TRBJ1-6; the match to TRBD1 covers 7 bases. The CDR3 is 13 residues long. Losses at the gene ends were 7 bases for V and 7 bases for J; bases not matched to a gene: 4. Germline V lookup: CDR1 ENHRY, CDR2 SYGVKD.

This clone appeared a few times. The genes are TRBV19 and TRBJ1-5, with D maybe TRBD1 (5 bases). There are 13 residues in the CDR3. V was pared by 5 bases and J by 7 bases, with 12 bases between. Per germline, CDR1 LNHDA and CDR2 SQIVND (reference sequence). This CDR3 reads CASSAGVRQPQHF. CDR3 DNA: TGTGCCAGTAGTGCGGGGGTGAGGCAGCCCCAGCATTTT.

The DNA of the CDR3 is TGTGCCAGTTCTAGGAGCGAAGGAACTTCCTCCTTTTATAGCAATCAGCCCCAGCATTTT. Its translation is CASSRSEGTSSFYSNQPQHF. The genes are TRBV19 and TRBJ1-5; D call uncertain. The CDR3 covers 20 residues. With 8 bases removed from V and 0 bases from J, the gap between germline ends came to 29 bases. CDR1 and CDR2 from the germline V gene are LNHDA and SQIVND (reference sequence).

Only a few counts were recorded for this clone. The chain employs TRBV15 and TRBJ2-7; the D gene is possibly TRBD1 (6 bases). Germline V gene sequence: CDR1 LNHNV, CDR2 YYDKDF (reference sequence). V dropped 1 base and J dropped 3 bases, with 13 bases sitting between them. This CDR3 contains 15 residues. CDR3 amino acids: CATSRVVGAGYEQYF. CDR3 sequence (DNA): TGTGCCACCAGCAGAGTCGTGGGGGCGGGCTACGAGCAGTACTTC.

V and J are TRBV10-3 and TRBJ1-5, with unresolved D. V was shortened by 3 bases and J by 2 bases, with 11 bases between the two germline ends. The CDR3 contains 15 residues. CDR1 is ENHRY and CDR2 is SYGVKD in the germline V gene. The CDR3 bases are TGTGCCATCAGTGACAGGTCGAGGGGCAATCAGCCCCAGCATTTT. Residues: CAISDRSRGNQPQHF.

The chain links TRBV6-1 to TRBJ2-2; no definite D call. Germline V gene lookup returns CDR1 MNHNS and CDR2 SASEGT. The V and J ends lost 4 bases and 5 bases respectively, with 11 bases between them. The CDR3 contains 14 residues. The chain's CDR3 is CASSGLFPTGELFF. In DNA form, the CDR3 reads TGTGCCAGCAGTGGCCTGTTCCCAACCGGGGAGCTGTTTTTT.

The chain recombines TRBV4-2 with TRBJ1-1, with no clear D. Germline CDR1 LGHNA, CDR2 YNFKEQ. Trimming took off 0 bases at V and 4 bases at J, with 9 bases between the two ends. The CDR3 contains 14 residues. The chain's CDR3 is CASSQERVVTEAFF. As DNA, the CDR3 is TGTGCCAGCAGCCAAGAACGGGTGGTCACTGAAGCTTTCTTT.

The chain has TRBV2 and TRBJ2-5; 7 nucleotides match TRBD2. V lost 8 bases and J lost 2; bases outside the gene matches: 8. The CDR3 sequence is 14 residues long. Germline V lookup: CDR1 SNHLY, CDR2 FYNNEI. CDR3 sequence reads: CASGGLAEQETQYF. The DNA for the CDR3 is TGTGCCAGCGGGGGTCTAGCGGAACAAGAGACCCAGTACTTC.

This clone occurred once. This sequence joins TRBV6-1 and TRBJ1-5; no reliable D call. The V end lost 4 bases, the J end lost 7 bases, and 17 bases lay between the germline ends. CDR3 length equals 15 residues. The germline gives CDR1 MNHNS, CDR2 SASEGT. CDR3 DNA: TGTGCCAGCAGTGTTAGATCCGGGGATTGGCAGCCCCAGCATTTT. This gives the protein CASSVRSGDWQPQHF.